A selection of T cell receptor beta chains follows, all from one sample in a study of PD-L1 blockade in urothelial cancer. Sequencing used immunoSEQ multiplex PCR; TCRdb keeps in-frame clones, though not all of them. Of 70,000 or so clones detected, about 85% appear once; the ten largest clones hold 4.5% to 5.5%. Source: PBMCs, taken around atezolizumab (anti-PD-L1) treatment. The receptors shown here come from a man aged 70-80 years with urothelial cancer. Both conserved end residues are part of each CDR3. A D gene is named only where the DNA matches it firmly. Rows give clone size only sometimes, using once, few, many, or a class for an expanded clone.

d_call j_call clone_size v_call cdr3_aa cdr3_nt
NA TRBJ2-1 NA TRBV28 CASKEGLYNEQFF TGTGCCAGCAAAGAGGGACTCTACAATGAGCAGTTCTTC
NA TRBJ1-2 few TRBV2 CASSGTAYGYTF TGTGCCAGCAGTGGGACAGCCTATGGCTACACCTTC
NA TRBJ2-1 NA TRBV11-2 CASSFLDSSYNEQFF TGTGCCAGCAGCTTCTTGGACAGTTCCTACAATGAGCAGTTCTTC
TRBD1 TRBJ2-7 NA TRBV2 CASREDRAPHEQYF TGTGCCAGCAGGGAGGACAGGGCTCCGCACGAGCAGTACTTC
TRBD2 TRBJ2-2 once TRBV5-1 CASSLDNPKWREPGELFF TGCGCCAGCAGCTTGGATAACCCTAAGTGGCGGGAGCCCGGGGAGCTGTTTTTT
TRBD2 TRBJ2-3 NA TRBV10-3 CAIGASGRVTDTQYF TGTGCCATCGGGGCCAGCGGGAGGGTTACAGATACGCAGTATTTT
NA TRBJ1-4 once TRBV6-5 CASSYAGRTNEKLFF TGTGCCAGCAGTTACGCGGGACGGACTAATGAAAAACTGTTTTTT
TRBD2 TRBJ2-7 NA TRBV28 CASSPGLAGGYEQYF TGTGCCAGCAGCCCCGGGCTAGCGGGGGGCTACGAGCAGTACTTC
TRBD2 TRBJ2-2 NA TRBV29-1 CSVELAGVNTGELFF TGCAGCGTTGAGCTAGCGGGAGTGAACACCGGGGAGCTGTTTTTT
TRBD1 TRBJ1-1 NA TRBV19 CASSTGTGAWNTEAFF TGTGCCAGTAGTACCGGGACAGGGGCCTGGAACACTGAAGCTTTCTTT
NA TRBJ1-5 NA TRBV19 CASSIGTPFNQPQHF TGTGCCAGTAGTATAGGGACTCCCTTTAATCAGCCCCAGCATTTT
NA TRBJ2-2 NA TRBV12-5 CASGGGLSTGELFF TGTGCTAGTGGGGGGGGACTGAGCACCGGGGAGCTGTTTTTT
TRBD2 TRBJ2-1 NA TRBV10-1 CASSESYGGLAGEGEQFF TGCGCCAGCAGTGAGAGCTATGGGGGACTAGCGGGAGAGGGTGAGCAGTTCTTC
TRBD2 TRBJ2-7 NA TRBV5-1 CASSYELAGGPYEQYF TGCGCCAGCAGTTATGAACTAGCGGGAGGGCCCTACGAGCAGTACTTC
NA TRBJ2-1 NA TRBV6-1 CATTLESSYNEQFF TGTGCCACGACACTCGAAAGCTCCTACAATGAGCAGTTCTTC
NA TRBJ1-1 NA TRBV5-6 CASSPVRGTFRDEAFF TGTGCCAGCAGCCCGGTTAGGGGGACCTTTCGAGACGAAGCTTTCTTT
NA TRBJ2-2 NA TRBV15 CTTSRDPRRASRLSGELFF TGTACCACCAGCAGAGATCCCCGCAGGGCGTCCCGATTGAGCGGGGAGCTGTTTTTT
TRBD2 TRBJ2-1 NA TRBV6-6 CASSGLAGGNEQFF TGTGCCAGCAGTGGACTAGCGGGCGGGAATGAGCAGTTCTTC
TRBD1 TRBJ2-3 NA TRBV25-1 CASSETTGMQTDTQYF TGTGCCAGCAGTGAAACGACAGGGATGCAAACAGATACGCAGTATTTT
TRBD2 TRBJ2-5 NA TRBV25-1 CASSPGVLAGQETQYF TGTGCCAGCAGCCCAGGGGTGCTAGCGGGACAAGAGACCCAGTACTTC
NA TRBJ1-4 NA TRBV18 CASSPPVVNEKLFF TGTGCCAGCTCACCACCGGTAGTAAATGAAAAACTGTTTTTT
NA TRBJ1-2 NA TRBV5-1 CASSHTGPNNYGYTF TGCGCCAGCAGTCATACAGGACCTAATAACTATGGCTACACCTTC
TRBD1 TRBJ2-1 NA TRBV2 CASNTGTGGGNEQFF TGTGCCAGCAATACCGGGACAGGGGGAGGGAATGAGCAGTTCTTC
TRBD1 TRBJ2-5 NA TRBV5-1 CASRPGGAQETQYF TGCGCCAGCAGGCCAGGGGGAGCTCAAGAGACCCAGTACTTC
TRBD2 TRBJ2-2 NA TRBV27 CASSLLAANTGELFF TGTGCCAGCAGTTTACTAGCGGCGAACACCGGGGAGCTGTTTTTT
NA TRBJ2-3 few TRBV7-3 CASSSRVGTDTQYF TGTGCCAGCAGCTCTAGAGTGGGCACAGATACGCAGTATTTT
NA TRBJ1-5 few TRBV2 CASKVGGRQPQHF TGTGCCAGCAAGGTGGGGGGACGACAGCCCCAGCATTTT
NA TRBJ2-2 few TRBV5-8 CASSSRGYTGELFF TGTGCCAGCAGCTCTAGAGGTTACACCGGGGAGCTGTTTTTT
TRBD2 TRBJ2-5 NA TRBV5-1 CASSLGPSGTQETQYF TGCGCCAGCAGCTTAGGGCCTAGCGGCACCCAAGAGACCCAGTACTTC
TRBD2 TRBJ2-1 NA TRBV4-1 CASSQEGPGLVVFF TGCGCCAGCAGCCAGGAAGGACCGGGACTAGTAGTATTCTTC
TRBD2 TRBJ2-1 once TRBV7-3 CASSPQPGLAHNEQFF TGTGCCAGCAGCCCACAGCCGGGACTAGCGCACAATGAGCAGTTCTTC
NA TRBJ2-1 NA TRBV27 CASRAGLGNEQFF TGTGCCAGCAGGGCGGGACTGGGGAATGAGCAGTTCTTC
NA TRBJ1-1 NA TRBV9 CASSVTGFGEAFF TGTGCCAGCAGCGTAACGGGGTTCGGTGAAGCTTTCTTT